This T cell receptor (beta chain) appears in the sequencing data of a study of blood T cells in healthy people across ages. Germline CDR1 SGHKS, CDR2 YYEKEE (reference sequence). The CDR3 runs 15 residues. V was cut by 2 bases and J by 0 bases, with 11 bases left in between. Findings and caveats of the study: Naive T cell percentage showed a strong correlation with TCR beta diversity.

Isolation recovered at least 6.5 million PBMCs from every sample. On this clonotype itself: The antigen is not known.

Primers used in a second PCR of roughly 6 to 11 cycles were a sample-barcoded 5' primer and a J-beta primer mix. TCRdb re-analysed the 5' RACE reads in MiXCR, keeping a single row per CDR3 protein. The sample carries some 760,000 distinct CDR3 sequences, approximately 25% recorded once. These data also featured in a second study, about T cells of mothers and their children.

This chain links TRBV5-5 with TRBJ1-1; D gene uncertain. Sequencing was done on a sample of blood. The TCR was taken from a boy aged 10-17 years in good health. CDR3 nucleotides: TGTGCCAGCAGCTTTGAACCAGAGATGAACACTGAAGCTTTCTTT. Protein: CASSFEPEMNTEAFF.